The next 11 T cell receptor beta chains were all read from a single sample in a study of shared clonotypes between healthy human individuals. Using immunoSEQ multiplex PCR, the repertoire was profiled, and TCRdb retains in-frame clones only, with some absent. The profile shows roughly 890,000 clones, 80% to 95% of them singletons. Naive CD8 cells were CD45RO-negative, positively selected for CCR7, excluding terminally differentiated effector memory CD45RA+ cells. Sequenced sample: naive CD8+ T cells sorted from blood. These TCRs come from a man aged 30 to 39 in good health.

The chain couples TRBV2 to TRBJ2-5, with 8 bases that match TRBD1. V trimming: 6 bases; J trimming: 5 bases; junction bases outside the gene matches: 2. The CDR3 is 12 residues long. Looked up from germline, CDR1 is SNHLY and CDR2 is FYNNEI. The CDR3 protein is CASSNRGETQYF. The CDR3, as DNA: TGTGCCAGCAGCAACAGGGGGGAGACCCAGTACTTC.

The chain links TRBV27 to TRBJ2-7, with D maybe TRBD1 (5 bases). V was clipped by 5 bases and J by 5 bases, with 16 bases between them. This CDR3 has 14 residues. Germline V gene lookup returns CDR1 MNHEY and CDR2 SMNVEV (reference sequence). The CDR3 sequence is CASSLTTTVNEQYF. The CDR3 DNA follows: TGTGCCAGCAGTCTAACAACGACAGTCAACGAGCAGTACTTC.

The rearrangement uses TRBV6-6 and TRBJ2-7, with 9 bases aligning to TRBD2. The CDR3 runs 15 residues. Germline values: CDR1 MNHNY, CDR2 SVGAGI (reference sequence). With 6 bases clipped from V and 4 bases from J, the junction kept 10 bases outside the gene matches. The CDR3 protein is CASSTSSGMIYEQYF. The CDR3 bases are TGTGCCAGCAGCACTTCTAGCGGGATGATATACGAGCAGTACTTC.

CDR3 loop: CASSQDSSEQYF. The CDR3 DNA follows: TGTGCCAGCAGCCAGGACAGCTCCGAGCAGTACTTC. This chain links TRBV7-9 with TRBJ2-7, with a weak D call TRBD1 (6 bases). Looked up from germline, CDR1 is SEHNR and CDR2 is FQNEAQ (reference sequence). This CDR3 comprises 12 residues. Deletions cut 5 bases from V and 6 bases from J, with 11 bases between.

The chain links TRBV7-3 to TRBJ2-3; 9 bases fit TRBD2. Per germline, CDR1 SGHTA and CDR2 FQGTGA. The CDR3 sequence is 20 residues long. V was clipped by 4 bases and J by 3 bases; unmatched bases: 20. CDR3 region: CASSSPGSGSTPAATDTQYF. The CDR3, as DNA: TGTGCCAGCAGCTCCCCGGGTAGCGGGAGCACTCCTGCCGCTACAGATACGCAGTATTTT.

V usage is TRBV7-9 and J usage is TRBJ2-4, with a tentative D call TRBD2 (6 bases). V was trimmed by 2 bases and J by 8 bases, leaving 22 bases between them. Germline V CDR1 and CDR2: SEHNR, FQNEAQ (reference sequence). The length of the CDR3 is 17 residues. CDR3 sequence (DNA): TGTGCCAGCAGCTTATCCCGGGACCTGGAGGGATTTTACATTCAGTACTTC. Encoded protein: CASSLSRDLEGFYIQYF.

The chain is built from TRBV7-2 and TRBJ1-5; 7 positions agree with TRBD1. The germline V gene has CDR1 SGHTA and CDR2 FQGNSA. The CDR3 is 14 residues long. The V gene end was trimmed by 6 bases and the J gene end by 6 bases; junction bases not matched to a gene: 8. The CDR3 region is CASRTTGEGQPQHF. CDR3 coding DNA: TGTGCCAGCAGGACCACAGGGGAAGGTCAGCCCCAGCATTTT.

The chain is built from TRBV29-1 and TRBJ2-2; D uncertain. The CDR3 is 12 residues long. The V gene's germline CDR1 is SQVTM and CDR2 ANQGSEA. Deletions cut 7 bases from V and 7 bases from J, with 13 bases between. This CDR3 is CSALDVNGELFF. The CDR3 coding sequence is TGCAGCGCCCTTGACGTTAACGGGGAGCTGTTTTTT.

This clone was seen a single time. Other nucleotide sequences in the sample specify the same CDR3. The chain employs TRBV20-1 and TRBJ1-1, with unresolved D. The CDR3 loop spans 11 amino acids. CDR1 is DFQATT and CDR2 is SNEGSKA in the germline V gene (reference sequence). The germline V and J ends were trimmed by 5 bases and 3 bases, with 7 bases remaining between them. CDR3 amino acids: CSASDYTEAFF. In nucleotides, the CDR3 is TGCAGTGCTTCGGACTACACTGAAGCTTTCTTT.

The chain has TRBV27 and TRBJ1-5, with D maybe TRBD1 (5 bases). The CDR3 extends over 15 amino acids. V was trimmed by 2 bases and J by 4 bases, leaving 12 bases between them. The V gene's germline CDR1 is MNHEY and CDR2 SMNVEV (reference sequence). In nucleotides, the CDR3 is TGTGCCAGCAGTTTACTCGGGGCCAAAAATCAGCCCCAGCATTTT. Translation: CASSLLGAKNQPQHF.

V usage is TRBV6-1 and J usage is TRBJ2-1, with 7 bases that match TRBD2. Looked up from germline, CDR1 is MNHNS and CDR2 is SASEGT. V shed 8 bases, J shed 6 bases, and the junction held 1 base outside the gene matches. This CDR3 has 11 amino acids. The CDR3 region has the DNA TGTGCCAGCGGGGGGGGCAATGAGCAGTTCTTC. Its protein product is CASGGGNEQFF.